This T cell receptor (beta chain) was obtained from a study of T cells expressing NK-cell markers (dated by TCRdb to between 2020 and 2021). In terms of the full investigation: Eight or nine donors provided sorted CD3+CD56+NKG2C+, CD3+CD56+NKG2C- and CD3+CD56-NKG2C+ T-cell subsets, whose TCR beta-chain repertoires were profiled. Among the eight sequenced donors, seven were HCMV-seropositive and one was HCMV-seronegative. The study sequenced eight donors, all healthy volunteers chosen at random: three men and five women. The libraries were sequenced on Illumina HiSeq 2000/2500, MiSeq or NextSeq, producing 2 x 150 bp reads.

Turning to this clonotype: Its target antigen remains unknown.

A commercial ELISA kit detecting HCMV-specific IgG in serum was used to determine HCMV serostatus. Ficoll density gradient centrifugation was used to isolate peripheral blood mononuclear cells from blood. The research as a whole found: It remained unclear whether the expanded NKG2C-expressing T cell clones were specific for HCMV antigens. Those dominant clonotypes were again the most abundant among CD3+CD56-NKG2C+ cells in several donors, at roughly 25-60.1%. For roughly 6 donors, the dominant CD3+CD56+NKG2C+ clonotypes were among the top 10 CD8+ clonotypes and accounted for about 1.0-8% of CD8+ T cells.

Sequencing took place on an Illumina HiSeq 2000. The TCR beta cDNA libraries were made using 5'RACE template switching, a step that added both a universal primer site and unique molecular identifiers. Priming for cDNA synthesis came from the TCR beta constant segment, and two successive PCR amplification steps followed. Regarding the original processing steps: MIGEC was used to demultiplex reads and group reads by UMI, and MiTCR was used to assemble and quantify clonotypes. Only TCR cDNA sequences supported by at least two reads were kept to exclude erroneous sequences. Downstream repertoire analysis used the tcR package, and clonotypes were matched across fractions by CDR3 nucleotide sequence plus V segment. Antigen specificity was annotated against VDJdb with VDJmatch, allowing one amino acid substitution in CDR3. TCRdb reprocessed the reads; each CDR3 protein sequence makes one entry, and DNA is unavailable. TCRdb, not the original authors, processed these V and J calls. The sample table includes a few hundred thousand distinct CDR3 sequences. The biggest ten clones account for roughly 5.4% of the sample.

Sequenced input: blood T cells: a sorted CD56 or NKG2C T cell subset, CD4+ or CD8+ T cells, or bulk PBMC T cells (not recorded which). This TCR was sampled from a man aged 18 to 69 in good health.

The CDR3 region reads CASSLQLNTDTQYF. Here the chain combines TRBV5-1 and TRBJ2-3. Inclusive of the bounding cysteine and phenylalanine, the CDR3 is 14 residues long. The record lacks a DNA sequence. Per the germline V gene, SGHRS is the CDR1 and YFSETQ is the CDR2.